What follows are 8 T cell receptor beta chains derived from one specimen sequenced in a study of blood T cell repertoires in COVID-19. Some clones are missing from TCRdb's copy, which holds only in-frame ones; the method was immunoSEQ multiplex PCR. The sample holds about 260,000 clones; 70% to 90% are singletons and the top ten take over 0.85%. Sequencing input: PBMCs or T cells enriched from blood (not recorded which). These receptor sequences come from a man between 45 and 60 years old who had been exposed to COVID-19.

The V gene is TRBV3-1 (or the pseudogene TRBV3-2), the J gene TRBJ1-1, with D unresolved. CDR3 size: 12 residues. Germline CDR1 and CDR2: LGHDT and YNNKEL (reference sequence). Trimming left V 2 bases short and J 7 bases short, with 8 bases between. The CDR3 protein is CASSQTGVEAFF. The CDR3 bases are TGTGCCAGCAGCCAAACCGGGGTTGAAGCTTTCTTT.

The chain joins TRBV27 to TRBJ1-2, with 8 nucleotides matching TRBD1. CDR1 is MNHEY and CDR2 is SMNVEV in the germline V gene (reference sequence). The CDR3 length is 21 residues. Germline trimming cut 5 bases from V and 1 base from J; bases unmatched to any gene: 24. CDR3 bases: TGTGCCAGCAGTCCCCCCGGACCCGGATCGGGACAGGAGGGATGTAACTATGGCTACACCTTC. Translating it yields CASSPPGPGSGQEGCNYGYTF.

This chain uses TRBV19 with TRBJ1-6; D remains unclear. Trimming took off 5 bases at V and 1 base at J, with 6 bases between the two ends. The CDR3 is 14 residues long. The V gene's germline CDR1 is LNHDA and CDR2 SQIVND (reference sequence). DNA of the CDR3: TGTGCCAGTAGTGTGACTTCCTATAATTCACCCCTCCACTTT. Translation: CASSVTSYNSPLHF.

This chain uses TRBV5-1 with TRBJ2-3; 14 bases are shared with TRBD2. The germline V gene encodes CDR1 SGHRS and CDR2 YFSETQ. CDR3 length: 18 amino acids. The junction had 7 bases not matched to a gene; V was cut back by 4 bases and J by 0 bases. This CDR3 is CASSRRTSGGTSTDTQYF. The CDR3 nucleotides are TGCGCCAGCAGCCGCCGGACTAGCGGGGGGACTAGCACAGATACGCAGTATTTT.

The CDR3 reads CASSLVYWGPQMGTQYF. The CDR3 DNA sequence: TGTGCCAGCAGCTTAGTTTATTGGGGGCCCCAGATGGGGACCCAGTACTTC. This chain joins TRBV11-2 and TRBJ2-5; D is possibly TRBD1 (6 bases). V gave up 1 base and J gave up 7 bases, with 22 bases separating them. The CDR3 is made up of 17 amino acids. Germline V lookup: CDR1 SGHAT, CDR2 FQNNGV.

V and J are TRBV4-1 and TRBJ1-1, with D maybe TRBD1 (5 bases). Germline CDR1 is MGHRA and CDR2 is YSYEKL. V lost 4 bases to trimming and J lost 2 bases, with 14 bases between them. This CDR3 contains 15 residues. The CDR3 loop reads CASSPRGGVNTEAFF. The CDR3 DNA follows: TGCGCCAGCAGCCCCCGAGGAGGGGTCAACACTGAAGCTTTCTTT.

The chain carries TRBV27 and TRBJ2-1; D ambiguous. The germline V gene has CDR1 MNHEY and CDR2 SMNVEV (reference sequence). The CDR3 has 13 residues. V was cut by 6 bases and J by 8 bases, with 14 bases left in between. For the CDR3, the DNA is TGTGCCAGCAGGCCTCACTGGAGCGATGAGCAGTTCTTC. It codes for CASRPHWSDEQFF.

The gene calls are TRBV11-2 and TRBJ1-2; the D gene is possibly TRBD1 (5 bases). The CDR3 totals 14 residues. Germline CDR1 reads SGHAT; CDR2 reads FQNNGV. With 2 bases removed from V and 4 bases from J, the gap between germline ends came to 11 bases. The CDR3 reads CASSLTQGIYGYTF. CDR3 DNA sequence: TGTGCCAGCAGCTTAACTCAGGGTATCTATGGCTACACCTTC.